This T cell receptor (beta chain) was captured by sequencing in a study of cytomegalovirus exposure and HLA in healthy donors. Overall study results and limits: Rare sequences made up most TCRs, while some public TCRs were found in many donors. Cytomegalovirus-associated TCR beta chains were listed, numbering under 200. Reports credit the classifier with highly specific, highly sensitive diagnosis of cytomegalovirus status.

Remarks on this clone: Its matching antigen is unknown.

The CDR3 extends over 15 amino acids. In germline, CDR1 is KGHSH, CDR2 LQKENI. V was clipped by 4 bases and J by 0 bases, with 10 bases between them. Separation from the approximately 670-subject first cohort characterized the roughly 120-subject validation cohort, to which the donors belonged. Data came from immunoSEQ multiplex PCR; TCRdb stores just in-frame clones and leaves some out. The profile shows approximately 170,000 clones, around four fifths of them singletons. The sequence was collected from a man aged 25-45 years in good health and CMV-seropositive. The sample was PBMCs. V is TRBV18 and J is TRBJ1-3; D call uncertain. The CDR3 is CASSQLGSSGNTIYF. In DNA form, the CDR3 reads TGTGCCAGCTCACAACTCGGGAGCTCTGGAAACACCATATATTTT.